This is a list of T cell receptor beta chains from one sample in a study of response to subunit inactivated influenza vaccine. Each CDR3 protein gets one entry after TCRdb re-called the RT-PCR reads with MiXCR. The table records some 800,000 distinct CDR3 sequences, around 21% of them present only once. The sample was PBMCs from blood, taken 4 to 6 days after vaccination. The origin of the receptors is a man aged 50-60 years who received an inactivated influenza vaccine. CDR3s include the opening cysteine and the closing phenylalanine or tryptophan. The D gene is left open where the match is weak. The size entry is marked missing in some rows and otherwise reads once, few, many or a size class.

CDR3: CASSYLREAETQYF; DNA: TGTGCCAGCAGTTATTTGCGGGAAGCGGAGACCCAGTACTTC; V: TRBV6-5; D: -; size: -; J: TRBJ2-5
CDR3: CASSLLAGHSTNEKLFF; DNA: TGTGCCAGCAGCCTCCTGGCCGGGCATTCAACTAATGAAAAACTGTTTTTT; V: TRBV4-2; D: -; size: few; J: TRBJ1-4
CDR3: CSARGQGGAAQQYF; DNA: TGCAGTGCACGCGGACAGGGAGGTGCAGCACAGCAGTACTTC; V: TRBV20-1; D: TRBD1; size: few; J: TRBJ2-7
CDR3: CASTLRRTSGTPGELFF; DNA: TGTGCCAGCACCCTACGGCGGACTAGCGGGACACCCGGGGAGCTGTTTTTT; V: TRBV12-3/TRBV12-4; D: TRBD2; size: few; J: TRBJ2-2
CDR3: CSVKRSTDTQYF; DNA: TGCAGCGTTAAGAGATCAACAGATACGCAGTATTTT; V: TRBV29-1; D: -; size: -; J: TRBJ2-3
CDR3: CASSDRAGTPYEQYF; DNA: TGTGCCAGCAGCGACAGGGCTGGTACTCCCTACGAGCAGTACTTC; V: TRBV7-2; D: TRBD1; size: -; J: TRBJ2-7
CDR3: CASTTRRGRKYF; DNA: TGTGCCAGCACCACGCGGAGGGGGCGGAAGTACTTC; V: TRBV12-3/TRBV12-4; D: -; size: few; J: TRBJ2-7
CDR3: CASKSLLAGGRETQYF; DNA: TGTGCCAGCAAGTCTTTATTAGCGGGAGGTAGGGAGACCCAGTACTTC; V: TRBV28; D: TRBD2; size: few; J: TRBJ2-5
CDR3: CASKAGTSANEQFF; DNA: TGCGCCAGCAAAGCCGGGACTTCGGCTAATGAGCAGTTCTTC; V: TRBV10-2; D: -; size: few; J: TRBJ2-1
CDR3: CASSFQPPGMALAKNIQYF; DNA: TGTGCCAGCAGTTTTCAACCTCCGGGGATGGCCCTAGCCAAAAACATTCAGTACTTC; V: TRBV6-5; D: -; size: -; J: TRBJ2-4
CDR3: CASSIHANEKLFF; DNA: TGCGCCAGCAGCATACACGCGAATGAAAAACTGTTTTTT; V: TRBV4-3; D: -; size: -; J: TRBJ1-4